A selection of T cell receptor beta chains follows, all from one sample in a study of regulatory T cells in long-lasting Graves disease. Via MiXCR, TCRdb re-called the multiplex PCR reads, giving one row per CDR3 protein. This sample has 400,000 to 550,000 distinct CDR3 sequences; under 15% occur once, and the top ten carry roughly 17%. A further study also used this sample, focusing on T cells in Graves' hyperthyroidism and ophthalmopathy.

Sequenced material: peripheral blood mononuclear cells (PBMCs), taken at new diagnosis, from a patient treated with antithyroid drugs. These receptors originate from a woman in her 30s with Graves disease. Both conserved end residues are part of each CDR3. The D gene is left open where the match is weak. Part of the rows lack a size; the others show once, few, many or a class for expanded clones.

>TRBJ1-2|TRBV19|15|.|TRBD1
CASSTGSGGDYGYTF
TGTGCCAGTAGTACGGGATCAGGGGGCGACTATGGCTACACCTTC
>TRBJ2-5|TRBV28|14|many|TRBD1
CASSAGQGQETQYF
TGTGCCAGCAGTGCGGGACAGGGACAAGAGACCCAGTACTTC
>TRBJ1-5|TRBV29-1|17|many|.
CSAFLPVRTVGNQPQHF
TGCAGTGCTTTCCTCCCTGTTAGGACAGTGGGCAATCAGCCCCAGCATTTT
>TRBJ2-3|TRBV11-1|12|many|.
CASRQSTDTQYF
TGTGCCAGCAGACAGAGCACAGATACGCAGTATTTT
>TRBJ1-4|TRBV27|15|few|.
CASSPGRAVYEKLFF
TGTGCCAGCAGCCCAGGGCGGGCCGTGTATGAAAAACTGTTTTTT
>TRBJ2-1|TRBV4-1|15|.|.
CASSQDRYPGDEQFF
TGCGCCAGCAGCCAAGATCGCTACCCGGGCGATGAGCAGTTCTTC
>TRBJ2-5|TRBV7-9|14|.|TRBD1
CASSFRTGIETQYF
TGTGCCAGCAGCTTCCGGACAGGGATAGAGACCCAGTACTTC
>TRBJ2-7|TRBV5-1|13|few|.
CASIRTGTYEQYF
TGCGCCAGCATCCGGACTGGTACCTACGAGCAGTACTTC
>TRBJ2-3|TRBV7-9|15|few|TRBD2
CASSLVLANADTQYF
TGTGCCAGCAGCCTAGTACTAGCGAACGCAGATACGCAGTATTTT
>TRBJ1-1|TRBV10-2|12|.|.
CASSESQAEAFF
TGCGCCAGCAGTGAGTCACAGGCTGAAGCTTTCTTT
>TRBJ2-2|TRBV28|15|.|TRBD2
CASRVPSGTVGELFF
TGTGCCAGCAGGGTGCCTAGCGGGACAGTCGGGGAGCTGTTTTTT
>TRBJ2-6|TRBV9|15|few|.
CASSPMLGGANVLTF
TGTGCCAGCAGCCCCATGCTGGGTGGGGCCAACGTCCTGACTTTC
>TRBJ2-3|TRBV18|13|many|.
CASSPPSPDTQYF
TGTGCCAGCTCACCACCGAGCCCAGATACGCAGTATTTT
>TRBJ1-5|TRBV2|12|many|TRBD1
CASEGGSQPQHF
TGTGCCAGTGAAGGGGGCAGTCAGCCCCAGCATTTT
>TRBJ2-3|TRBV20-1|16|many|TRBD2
CSARSGAGGATDTQYF
TGCAGTGCTAGAAGCGGAGCGGGAGGTGCTACAGATACGCAGTATTTT
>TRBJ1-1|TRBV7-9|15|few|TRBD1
CASSLGTGWDTEAFF
TGTGCCAGCAGCTTAGGGACAGGGTGGGACACTGAAGCTTTCTTT